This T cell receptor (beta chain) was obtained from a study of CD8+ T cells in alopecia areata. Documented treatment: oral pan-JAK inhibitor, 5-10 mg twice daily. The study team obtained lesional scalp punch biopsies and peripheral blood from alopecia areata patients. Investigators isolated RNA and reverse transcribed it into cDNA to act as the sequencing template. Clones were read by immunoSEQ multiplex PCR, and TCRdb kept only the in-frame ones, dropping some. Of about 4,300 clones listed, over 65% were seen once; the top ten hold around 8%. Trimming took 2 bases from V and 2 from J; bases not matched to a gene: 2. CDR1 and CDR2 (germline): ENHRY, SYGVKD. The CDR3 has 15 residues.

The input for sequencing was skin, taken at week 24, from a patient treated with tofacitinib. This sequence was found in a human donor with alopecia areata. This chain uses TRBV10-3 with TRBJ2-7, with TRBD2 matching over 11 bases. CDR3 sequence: CAISETSGRPYEQYF. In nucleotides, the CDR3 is TGTGCCATCAGTGAGACTAGCGGGAGACCCTACGAGCAGTACTTC.